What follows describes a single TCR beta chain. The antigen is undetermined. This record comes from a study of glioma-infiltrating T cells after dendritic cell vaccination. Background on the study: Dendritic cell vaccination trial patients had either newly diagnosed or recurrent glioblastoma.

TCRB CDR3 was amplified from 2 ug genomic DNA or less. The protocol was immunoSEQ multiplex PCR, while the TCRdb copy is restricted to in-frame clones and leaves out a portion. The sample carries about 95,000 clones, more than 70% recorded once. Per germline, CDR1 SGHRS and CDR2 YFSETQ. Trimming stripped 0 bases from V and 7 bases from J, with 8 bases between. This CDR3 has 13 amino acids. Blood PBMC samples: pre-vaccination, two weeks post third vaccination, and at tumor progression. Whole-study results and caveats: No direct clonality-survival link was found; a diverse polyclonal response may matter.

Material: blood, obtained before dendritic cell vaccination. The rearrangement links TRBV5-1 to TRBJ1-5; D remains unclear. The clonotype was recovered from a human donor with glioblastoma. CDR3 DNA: TGCGCCAGCAGCTTGGGTCAAGAGCAGCCCCAGCATTTT. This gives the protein CASSLGQEQPQHF.